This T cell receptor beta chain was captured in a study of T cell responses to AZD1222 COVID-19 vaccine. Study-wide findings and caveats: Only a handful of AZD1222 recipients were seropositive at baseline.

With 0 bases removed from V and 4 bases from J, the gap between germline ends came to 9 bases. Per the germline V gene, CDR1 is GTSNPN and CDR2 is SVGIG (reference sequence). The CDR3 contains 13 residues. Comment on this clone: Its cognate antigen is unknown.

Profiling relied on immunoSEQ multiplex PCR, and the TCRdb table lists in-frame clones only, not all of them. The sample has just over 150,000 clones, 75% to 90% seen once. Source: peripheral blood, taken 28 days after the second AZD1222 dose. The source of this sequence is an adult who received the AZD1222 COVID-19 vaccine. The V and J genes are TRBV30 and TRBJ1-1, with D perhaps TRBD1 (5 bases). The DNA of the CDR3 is TGTGCCTGGAGTGTAGGGGTTAGCACTGAAGCTTTCTTT. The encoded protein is CAWSVGVSTEAFF.